The 27 T cell receptor beta chains reported below all come from one sample, sequenced in a study of identifying expanded T cells in peripheral blood. Profiled with immunoSEQ multiplex PCR; TCRdb holds only in-frame clones, not every one. The repertoire holds around 94,000 clones, about 85% seen once, with around 4.3% in the top ten. Sequencing was done on a sample of blood. The receptors stem from a person between 18 and 75 years old in good health.

This clone was observed a single time. This chain links TRBV23-1 with TRBJ1-1; D is undetermined. TRBV23-1 is an ORF for which the function is uncertain. CDR3 size: 14 residues. The V end was cut by 0 bases, the J end by 1 base, with 6 bases between. This CDR3 is CASSQSKPNTEAFF. The CDR3 DNA follows: TGCGCCAGCAGTCAATCCAAGCCGAACACTGAAGCTTTCTTT.

The rearrangement links TRBV19 to TRBJ2-5, with TRBD2 as a possible D gene (5 bases). Germline V gene sequence: CDR1 LNHDA, CDR2 SQIVND (reference sequence). Trimming pared 6 bases from V and 1 base from J, leaving 21 bases between. The CDR3 has 17 amino acids. Here the CDR3 reads CASRPSGSHRLQETQYF. The CDR3 DNA reads TGTGCCAGTAGACCCTCGGGGTCCCACCGCCTCCAAGAGACCCAGTACTTC.

The chain employs TRBV13 and TRBJ2-2; a weak D match, TRBD2 (6 bases). The CDR3 is 14 amino acids. The ends were cut back, 6 bases at V and 5 bases at J, with 13 bases in the middle. The germline gives CDR1 PRHDT, CDR2 FYEKMQ (reference sequence). CDR3 sequence reads: CASRNSGRTGELFF. For the CDR3, the DNA is TGTGCCAGCAGAAACAGCGGGCGGACCGGGGAGCTGTTTTTT.

The chain uses TRBV27 and TRBJ1-1, with 8 bases fitting TRBD1. V lost 5 bases, J lost 8 bases, and 7 bases stayed unmatched. Germline CDR1 reads MNHEY; CDR2 reads SMNVEV (reference sequence). The CDR3 loop spans 13 amino acids. The CDR3 spells CASSLARGPEAFF. CDR3 in DNA: TGTGCCAGCAGTCTGGCCAGGGGGCCCGAAGCTTTCTTT.

The chain joins TRBV2 to TRBJ2-3, with D perhaps assigned TRBD1 or TRBD2 (5 bases each). V lost 6 bases to trimming and J lost 3 bases, with 13 bases between them. The CDR3 is made up of 14 amino acids. Looked up from germline, CDR1 is SNHLY and CDR2 is FYNNEI. The CDR3 loop reads CASSAQGATDTQYF. The DNA of the CDR3 is TGTGCCAGCAGCGCCCAGGGAGCAACAGATACGCAGTATTTT.

The chain recombines TRBV18 with TRBJ1-3; D not certain. Between the trimmed V and J ends, which lost 1 base and 4 bases, there was a span of 20 bases. CDR1 and CDR2 from the germline V gene are KGHSH and LQKENI. The CDR3 contains 18 residues. The CDR3 protein is CASSPRADILEAGNTIYF. DNA for the CDR3: TGTGCCAGCTCACCACGGGCCGACATTCTGGAAGCGGGAAACACCATATATTTT. The complete variable domain, with remaining parts taken from reference TRBV18 and TRBJ1-3, reads NAGVMQNPRHLVRRRGQEARLRCSPMKGHSHVYWYRQLPEEGLKFMVYLQKENIIDESGMPKERFSAEFPKEGPSILRIQQVVRGDSAAYFCASSPRADILEAGNTIYFGEGSWLTVV.

This rearrangement joins TRBV9 to TRBJ1-5, with 8 positions matching TRBD1. The germline V gene encodes CDR1 SGDLS and CDR2 YYNGEE. CDR3 length: 20 residues. V lost 4 bases, J lost 0 bases, and 18 bases stayed unmatched. DNA of the CDR3: TGTGCCAGCAGCCACGGGCACAGGGGGAGAAATTGCTATAGCAATCAGCCCCAGCATTTT. Translating gives CASSHGHRGRNCYSNQPQHF.

This rearrangement joins TRBV28 to TRBJ1-1; D gene uncertain. Trimming removed 2 bases from V and 4 bases from J, with 11 bases in between. Germline V gene lookup returns CDR1 MDHEN and CDR2 SYDVKM. The CDR3 is 14 residues long. The CDR3 DNA follows: TGTGCCAGCAGTTTAACAACCCGCTTCACTGAAGCTTTCTTT. The encoded protein is CASSLTTRFTEAFF.

The V call is TRBV6-5, the J call TRBJ1-2, with 7 bases fitting TRBD1. V shed 6 bases and J 0 bases; nucleotides not matched to a gene: 4. The germline CDR1 and CDR2 sequences are MNHEY and SVGAGI. The CDR3 sequence is 14 residues long. The DNA for the CDR3 is TGTGCCAGCAGGAGACAGGGAACTAACTATGGCTACACCTTC. Translating it yields CASRRQGTNYGYTF.

The CDR3 DNA sequence: TGTGCCAGCAGTGACGGGGTGAGCAGCGAGCAGTTCTTC. Amino acids: CASSDGVSSEQFF. The chain links TRBV2 to TRBJ2-1; tentatively, D is TRBD2 (5 bases). This CDR3 has 13 amino acids. Germline lookup yields CDR1 SNHLY and CDR2 FYNNEI. V gave up 3 bases and J gave up 10 bases, with 13 bases separating them.

The J gene is TRBJ1-1, the V gene TRBV2; maybe TRBD1 (5 bases). Trimming pared 6 bases from V and 0 bases from J, leaving 14 bases between. CDR1 and CDR2 from the germline V gene are SNHLY and FYNNEI. CDR3 size: 15 residues. The CDR3 DNA sequence: TGTGCCAGCAGCTTGACAGCGTACATGAACACTGAAGCTTTCTTT. Residues: CASSLTAYMNTEAFF.

The gene calls are TRBV6-1 and TRBJ1-3; maybe TRBD1 (5 bases). The germline V and J ends were trimmed by 4 bases and 0 bases, with 16 bases remaining between them. CDR1 and CDR2 (germline): MNHNS, SASEGT. The CDR3 consists of 17 residues. The CDR3 reads CASSGRDGLTSGNTIYF. CDR3 DNA: TGTGCCAGCAGTGGCCGGGACGGCCTCACCTCTGGAAACACCATATATTTT.

This clone has a handful of counts. V usage is TRBV2 and J usage is TRBJ1-2; TRBD1 matches 10 bases. The CDR3 is 13 amino acids. Germline lookup yields CDR1 SNHLY and CDR2 FYNNEI. Trimming took 7 bases from V and 8 from J; bases not matched to a gene: 7. CDR3 in amino acids: CASTSTGGHGYTF. The CDR3 DNA is TGTGCCAGCACTTCGACAGGGGGCCACGGCTACACCTTC. Together with reference TRBV2 and TRBJ1-2, the CDR3 gives the full variable domain: EPEVTQTPSHQVTQMGQEVILRCVPISNHLYFYWYRQILGQKVEFLVSFYNNEISEKSEIFDDQFSVERPDGSNFTLKIRSTKLEDSAMYFCASTSTGGHGYTFGSGTRLTVV.

In its sample, this clone was seen a few times. The chain recombines TRBV11-2 with TRBJ1-6; D call uncertain. V was cut by 4 bases and J by 7 bases, with 11 bases left in between. The CDR3 is 14 residues long. From germline, CDR1 is SGHAT and CDR2 FQNNGV. The CDR3 here is CASSWDGVNSPLHF. CDR3 nucleotides: TGTGCCAGCAGCTGGGATGGGGTGAATTCACCCCTCCACTTT.

The V and J genes are TRBV18 and TRBJ2-1; 7 bases map to TRBD2. This CDR3 has 16 residues. Germline assignment: CDR1 KGHSH and CDR2 LQKENI. Trimming at V came to 1 base and at J to 5 bases, leaving 8 bases not matched to a gene. The CDR3 DNA follows: TGTGCCAGCTCACCACTTGGGCGGGGGAGTAACAATGAGCAGTTCTTC. Its translation: CASSPLGRGSNNEQFF.

This clone has only one observation. The CDR3: CASSPPAFGGGPYEQYF. The CDR3 nucleotides are TGTGCCAGCAGCCCTCCCGCGTTTGGCGGGGGGCCCTACGAGCAGTACTTC. The chain couples TRBV7-2 to TRBJ2-7; 8 bases line up with TRBD2. The CDR3 sequence is 17 residues long. V shed 5 bases and J 2 bases; nucleotides not matched to a gene: 14. CDR1 is SGHTA and CDR2 is FQGNSA in the germline V gene.

CDR3 sequence reads: CASSLEGGGFYEQYF. The CDR3 coding sequence is TGCGCCAGCAGCTTGGAGGGGGGCGGCTTCTACGAGCAGTACTTC. This chain connects TRBV5-1 to TRBJ2-7; D tentatively reads TRBD1 or TRBD2 (6 bases each). Germline-derived CDR1 and CDR2 are SGHRS and YFSETQ. This CDR3 region has 15 residues. The V end was cut by 0 bases, the J end by 3 bases, with 13 bases between.

V usage is TRBV29-1 and J usage is TRBJ1-4, with TRBD1 as a possible D gene (6 bases). The germline gives CDR1 SQVTM, CDR2 ANQGSEA. V lost 4 bases, J lost 6 bases, and 15 bases lay in between. The CDR3 covers 14 residues. CDR3 DNA: TGCAGCGTTGGTCGCTCCGAGGGGGATGAAAAACTGTTTTTT. This translates into CSVGRSEGDEKLFF.

This chain links TRBV5-5 with TRBJ1-2; 7 bases fit TRBD1. Per germline, CDR1 SGHKS and CDR2 YYEKEE (reference sequence). CDR3 size: 14 residues. The V and J ends lost 4 bases and 5 bases, in that order; junction bases with no gene match: 8. The CDR3 is CASSLQGQRYGYTF. The CDR3 DNA follows: TGTGCCAGCAGCCTTCAGGGACAGAGATATGGCTACACCTTC.

V usage is TRBV30 and J usage is TRBJ2-3; D gene unclear. There are 13 residues in the CDR3. V was clipped by 0 bases and J by 4 bases, with 8 bases between them. In germline, CDR1 is GTSNPN, CDR2 SVGIG (reference sequence). CDR3 region: CAWSVRRADTQYF. The CDR3 DNA is TGTGCCTGGAGTGTACGTCGGGCAGATACGCAGTATTTT.

In its sample, this clone was seen once. The chain has TRBV28 and TRBJ1-1; D gene ambiguous. V lost 3 bases and J lost 2, with 10 bases in between. Germline V CDR1 and CDR2: MDHEN, SYDVKM. CDR3 length: 14 residues. CDR3 sequence: CASSFTPANTEAFF. The CDR3 nucleotides read TGTGCCAGCAGTTTCACACCAGCTAACACTGAAGCTTTCTTT.

The rearrangement uses TRBV27 and TRBJ1-1, with a weak D call TRBD1 (5 bases). CDR1 and CDR2 (germline): MNHEY, SMNVEV (reference sequence). The CDR3 is 16 amino acids. V was shortened by 3 bases and J by 0 bases, with 14 bases between the two germline ends. The CDR3 loop reads CASSLGDRGMNTEAFF. The CDR3 DNA is TGTGCCAGCAGTTTGGGGGATCGGGGGATGAACACTGAAGCTTTCTTT.

This rearrangement joins TRBV4-3 to TRBJ2-1; a weak D match, TRBD2 (6 bases). This CDR3 has 16 amino acids. With 4 bases removed from V and 6 bases from J, the gap between germline ends came to 19 bases. CDR1 is LGHNA, CDR2 YSLEER, per germline. CDR3 nucleotides: TGCGCCAGCAGCCCGTCACTAGCTTTAGGGGTCAATGAGCAGTTCTTC. Amino acid sequence: CASSPSLALGVNEQFF.

The chain combines TRBV7-2 with TRBJ2-7, with D maybe TRBD1 (6 bases). The V end lost 1 base, the J end lost 6 bases, and 25 bases lay between the germline ends. The CDR3 loop spans 18 amino acids. CDR1 and CDR2 (germline): SGHTA, FQGNSA. CDR3 amino acids: CASSLDSTPETGTFEQYF. CDR3 DNA: TGTGCCAGCAGCTTAGATTCCACCCCCGAGACAGGAACTTTCGAGCAGTACTTC.

The V call is TRBV5-1, the J call TRBJ1-1, with D maybe TRBD1 (5 bases). The CDR3 length is 12 residues. Trimming removed 5 bases at V and 4 bases at J, with 9 bases between. Germline assignment: CDR1 SGHRS and CDR2 YFSETQ. For the CDR3, the DNA is TGCGCCAGCAGAGGGGATTTCACTGAAGCTTTCTTT. Its translation is CASRGDFTEAFF. The whole variable domain, remainder taken from reference TRBV5-1 and TRBJ1-1, is KAGVTQTPRYLIKTRGQQVTLSCSPISGHRSVSWYQQTPGQGLQFLFEYFSETQRNKGNFPGRFSGRQFSNSRSEMNVSTLELGDSALYLCASRGDFTEAFFGQGTRLTVV.

This clone turned up a few times. V and J are TRBV18 and TRBJ2-7, with TRBD2 matching 7 bases. V lost 3 bases to trimming and J lost 4 bases; unmatched junction nucleotides: 6. Germline loops: CDR1 KGHSH, CDR2 LQKENI. This CDR3 is built from 14 residues. The CDR3 protein is CASSPRGVGYEQYF. The CDR3 coding sequence is TGTGCCAGCTCACCTCGGGGGGTAGGTTACGAGCAGTACTTC.

This chain links TRBV11-3 with TRBJ2-3; the match to TRBD1 covers 7 bases. CDR1 SGHNT and CDR2 YENEEA come from the germline V gene. The V and J ends lost 4 bases and 4 bases, in that order; junction bases with no gene match: 8. CDR3 length: 15 residues. CDR3 region: CASSYGQVISDTQYF. The CDR3 DNA reads as TGTGCCAGCAGCTACGGACAGGTTATCTCAGATACGCAGTATTTT.